Shown below are 10 T cell receptor beta chains from a single sample sequenced in a study of T cell responses to AZD1222 COVID-19 vaccine (dated by TCRdb to the early 2020s). Libraries came from the immunoSEQ multiplex PCR assay. Sourced from immuneACCESS, this table was stored by TCRdb with only in-frame sequences that have V and J called. A share of the clones is absent; for the studies checked, an unresolved V gene accounts for under half, and the remainder has no known explanation. The sample profile shows 100,000 or so clones; about 91% of them were found once. Approximately 40% of the sample comes from the top ten. Interpreted using the paper, the time point label stands for: about 28 days (+/-7) after the second vaccine dose. Sequenced here: peripheral blood, sampled 28 days after the second AZD1222 dose. All receptors derive from an adult who received the AZD1222 COVID-19 vaccine.

The V and J genes are TRBV27 and TRBJ2-1; the match to TRBD1 covers 12 bases. The CDR3 totals 16 residues. CDR1 is MNHEY and CDR2 is SMNVEV in the germline V gene (reference sequence). J was trimmed by 7 bases and V by 2 bases; bases with no gene match: 6. The CDR3 region has the DNA TGTGCCAGCAGTTTAAACCGGGACAGGGGGCGAAATGAGCAGTTCTTC. As protein: CASSLNRDRGRNEQFF.

The rearrangement uses TRBV5-1 and TRBJ1-2; TRBD1 might be the D (6 bases). The CDR3 loop spans 14 amino acids. V lost 2 bases and J lost 5, with 13 bases in between. Germline assignment: CDR1 SGHRS and CDR2 YFSETQ. CDR3: CASSFSGEGYGYTF. CDR3 DNA sequence: TGCGCCAGCAGCTTTTCAGGGGAAGGATATGGCTACACCTTC.

The V and J genes are TRBV7-9 and TRBJ2-5; the D gene is possibly TRBD2 (5 bases). This CDR3 is 14 amino acids long. CDR1 and CDR2 from the germline V gene are SEHNR and FQNEAQ (reference sequence). V was shortened by 0 bases and J by 5 bases, with 10 bases between the two germline ends. CDR3: CASSLAVGGETQYF. The CDR3 DNA reads TGTGCCAGCAGCTTAGCGGTCGGCGGGGAGACCCAGTACTTC.

The count of this clone is one. The chain recombines TRBV7-8 with TRBJ2-7, with D perhaps TRBD1 (6 bases). From germline, CDR1 is SGHVS and CDR2 FQNEAQ. The CDR3 sequence is 17 residues long. The V gene lost 1 base and the J gene lost 2 bases, with 18 bases spanning the gap. In nucleotides, the CDR3 is TGTGCCAGCAGCTTAGAGGCCAGGGGTGGTATAACCTACGAGCAGTACTTC. Translation gives CASSLEARGGITYEQYF.

Only one count was recorded for this clone. The chain has TRBV5-8 and TRBJ2-1; TRBD1 agrees at 8 bases. J gave up 0 bases and V 0 bases, and 2 bases lay outside the gene matches. The CDR3 runs to 16 residues. The germline V gene encodes CDR1 SGHTS and CDR2 YDEGEE. CDR3 protein: CASSLVQGVSYNEQFF. CDR3 bases: TGTGCCAGCAGCTTGGTACAGGGGGTCTCCTACAATGAGCAGTTCTTC.

V is TRBV7-6 and J is TRBJ1-4; D possibly corresponds to TRBD1 (5 bases). Trimming took 0 bases from V and 7 from J, leaving 18 bases between them. Germline V gene lookup returns CDR1 SGHVS and CDR2 FNYEAQ. The CDR3 spans 17 residues. The CDR3 sequence: CASSLAHSGLVAEKLFF. As DNA, the CDR3 is TGTGCCAGCAGCTTAGCCCACTCAGGGCTGGTTGCTGAAAAACTGTTTTTT.

This chain links TRBV27 with TRBJ2-5; no clear D gene. This CDR3 comprises 13 residues. V was cut by 2 bases and J by 6 bases, with 10 bases left in between. Germline values: CDR1 MNHEY, CDR2 SMNVEV (reference sequence). The CDR3 reads CASSLPEFKTQYF. The CDR3 DNA follows: TGTGCCAGCAGTTTACCGGAATTCAAGACCCAGTACTTC.

The rearrangement links TRBV3-1 (or the pseudogene TRBV3-2) to TRBJ2-4, with 11 bases that match TRBD2. The trim removed 3 bases at V and 3 bases at J, leaving 7 bases unmatched. Germline V gene data show CDR1 as LGHDT and CDR2 as YNNKEL (reference sequence). The CDR3 consists of 17 residues. Here the CDR3 reads CASSHRLAGTVKNIQYF. DNA for the CDR3: TGTGCCAGCAGCCATCGACTAGCGGGAACCGTCAAAAACATTCAGTACTTC.

The chain couples TRBV18 to TRBJ1-3; D is unresolved. V dropped 5 bases and J dropped 0 bases, with 5 bases sitting between them. Looked up from germline, CDR1 is KGHSH and CDR2 is LQKENI. The CDR3 consists of 13 residues. CDR3 nucleotide sequence: TGTGCCAGCTCAGCATTCTCTGGAAACACCATATATTTT. Its protein product is CASSAFSGNTIYF.

The V call is TRBV18, the J call TRBJ2-3, with 8 bases fitting TRBD2. From germline, CDR1 is KGHSH and CDR2 LQKENI. The CDR3 sequence is 15 residues long. The J segment lost 6 bases and the V segment lost 3 bases, leaving 8 bases of the junction unmatched. CDR3 amino acids: CASSPPPGRGDTQYF. In DNA, the CDR3 is TGTGCCAGCTCACCGCCCCCCGGGAGGGGGGATACGCAGTATTTT.